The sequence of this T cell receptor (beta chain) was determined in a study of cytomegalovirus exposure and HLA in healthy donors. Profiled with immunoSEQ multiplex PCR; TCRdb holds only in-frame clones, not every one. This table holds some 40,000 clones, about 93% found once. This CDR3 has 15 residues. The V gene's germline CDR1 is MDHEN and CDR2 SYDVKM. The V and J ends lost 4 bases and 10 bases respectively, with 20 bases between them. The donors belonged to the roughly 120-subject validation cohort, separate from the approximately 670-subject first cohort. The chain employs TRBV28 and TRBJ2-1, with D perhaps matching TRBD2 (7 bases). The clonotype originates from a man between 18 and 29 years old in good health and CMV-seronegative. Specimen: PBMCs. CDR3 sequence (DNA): TGTGCCAGCAGTTCTACGTCGGGGGGCCTGGGGGAGCAGTTCTTC. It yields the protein CASSSTSGGLGEQFF.